These 12 T cell receptor beta chains were sequenced from one sample in a study of blood T cell repertoires in COVID-19. Sequencing was performed with immunoSEQ multiplex PCR; in TCRdb, only in-frame clones are kept and a portion is missing. The sample holds nearly 200,000 clones, less than 90% seen once. Sample: peripheral blood. The receptors shown here come from a woman aged 65 to 85 with acute or convalescent COVID-19.

The chain combines TRBV6-1 with TRBJ2-3; TRBD1 matches 8 bases. The ends lost 0 bases at V and 3 bases at J; junction bases unmatched: 5. CDR1 is MNHNS, CDR2 SASEGT, per germline. The CDR3 runs 16 residues. The CDR3 nucleotides are TGTGCCAGCAGTGAAGCGGGTAGACAGGGGACAGATACGCAGTATTTT. This gives the protein CASSEAGRQGTDTQYF.

This clone was picked up one time. The chain combines TRBV5-6 with TRBJ1-2; 12 bases line up with TRBD1. The V gene's germline CDR1 is SGHDT and CDR2 YYEEEE. This CDR3 is built from 15 residues. V lost 6 bases and J lost 8; bases outside the gene matches: 11. CDR3 in DNA: TGTGCCAGCAAACAACCGGGACAGGGGGCGAGGGGCTACACCTTC. It yields the protein CASKQPGQGARGYTF.

The chain links TRBV12-5 to TRBJ2-5; tentative D call: TRBD1 (5 bases). This CDR3 contains 15 residues. Trimming cost V 7 bases and J 4 bases, with 19 bases left between them. Germline CDR1 and CDR2: LGHNT and FRNRAP. CDR3 nucleotides: TGTGCTAGTGCCCCCCTAGTATGGGGCGGAGAGACCCAGTACTTC. Protein sequence: CASAPLVWGGETQYF.

The V call is TRBV5-1, the J call TRBJ2-7; the D gene is possibly TRBD1 (6 bases). CDR3 size: 17 residues. V gave up 0 bases and J gave up 6 bases, with 22 bases separating them. Per the germline V gene, CDR1 is SGHRS and CDR2 is YFSETQ. CDR3 DNA sequence: TGCGCCAGCAGCTTGGAGGGCCCACAGGGACGCTGGAGCGAGCAGTACTTC. It encodes CASSLEGPQGRWSEQYF.

The chain joins TRBV29-1 to TRBJ1-2; D is perhaps TRBD1 (6 bases). V was cut by 5 bases and J by 2 bases, with 9 bases left in between. Germline V gives CDR1 SQVTM, CDR2 ANQGSEA. The CDR3 spans 12 residues. DNA for the CDR3: TGCAGCGTTATAAGGGGGAACTATGGCTACACCTTC. Translating it yields CSVIRGNYGYTF.

The DNA of the CDR3 is TGTGCCACCTTCCAGGGGATAGGCGGCGGGGAGCTGTTTTTT. Encoded protein: CATFQGIGGGELFF. V usage is TRBV6-5 and J usage is TRBJ2-2, with D perhaps TRBD1 (6 bases). Germline loops: CDR1 MNHEY, CDR2 SVGAGI. Trimming took 10 bases from V and 7 from J, leaving 19 bases between them. CDR3 length: 14 residues.

Note on this clone: Relative to the germline gene, one junction end is altered; a read error may explain this. The chain joins TRBV3-1 (or the pseudogene TRBV3-2) to TRBJ2-7; 13 bases match TRBD2. This CDR3 is built from 13 residues. In germline, CDR1 is LGHDT, CDR2 YNNKEL (reference sequence). In DNA, the CDR3 is TGTGCCAGCAGCCCCGGACTAGCGGGGGCCGGATTCTTC. Its translation: CASSPGLAGAGFF.

This chain joins TRBV7-3 and TRBJ2-7, with D tentatively TRBD1 (6 bases). This CDR3 has 13 amino acids. Per germline, CDR1 SGHTA and CDR2 FQGTGA. V was clipped by 5 bases and J by 2 bases, with 10 bases between them. The CDR3 loop is CASSMDSAYEQYF. In DNA, the CDR3 is TGTGCCAGCAGCATGGACAGCGCCTACGAGCAGTACTTC.

The chain links TRBV18 to TRBJ1-1; 8 nucleotides align to TRBD1. This CDR3 spans 15 amino acids. Trimming at V came to 3 bases and at J to 3 bases, leaving 6 bases not matched to a gene. Germline V gives CDR1 KGHSH, CDR2 LQKENI. The DNA of the CDR3 is TGTGCCAGCTCACCCGCAGGGGGCACGTACACTGAAGCTTTCTTT. It codes for CASSPAGGTYTEAFF. Combining the CDR3 with reference TRBV18 and TRBJ1-1 gives the whole variable domain NAGVMQNPRHLVRRRGQEARLRCSPMKGHSHVYWYRQLPEEGLKFMVYLQKENIIDESGMPKERFSAEFPKEGPSILRIQQVVRGDSAAYFCASSPAGGTYTEAFFGQGTRLTVV.

The chain joins TRBV9 to TRBJ2-6, with D possibly being TRBD2 (7 bases). Trimming cost V 7 bases and J 13 bases, with 18 bases left between them. The CDR3 is 13 amino acids. Germline lookup yields CDR1 SGDLS and CDR2 YYNGEE. CDR3 nucleotide sequence: TGTGCCAGCGGACCGGGGGGCCCCCGAGTCCTGACTTTC. It is translated as CASGPGGPRVLTF.

V usage is TRBV18 and J usage is TRBJ1-2, with TRBD1 matching over 10 bases. V dropped 3 bases and J dropped 4; count of bases not matched to a gene: 5. The CDR3 has 15 amino acids. Germline V gene lookup returns CDR1 KGHSH and CDR2 LQKENI. The CDR3 reads CASSPETGGSYGYTF. CDR3 nucleotide sequence: TGTGCCAGCTCACCGGAGACAGGGGGCAGCTATGGCTACACCTTC.

The rearrangement uses TRBV27 and TRBJ2-7, with 8 bases aligning to TRBD1. CDR1 is MNHEY, CDR2 SMNVEV, per germline (reference sequence). The CDR3 is 15 residues long. V lost 0 bases, J lost 3 bases, and 4 bases stayed unmatched. This CDR3 reads CASSLSRTGFYEQYF. The CDR3, as DNA: TGTGCCAGCAGTTTATCTCGGACAGGGTTCTACGAGCAGTACTTC.